Sequencing of this TCR beta chain was carried out in a study of identical twins. Study conclusions and caveats: The conclusions drew on cross-sectional statistical analysis instead of tracking the same donors. The abundant beta clonotypes from cord blood had fewer insertions, and memory repertoires had none of this.

In its sample, this clonotype was seen many times. Its target is unknown. The V gene end was trimmed by 5 bases and the J gene end by 5 bases; junction bases not matched to a gene: 6. Germline V CDR1 and CDR2: LGHNA, YNFKEQ. The CDR3 has 15 amino acids. TCRdb independently ran MiXCR on the 5' RACE reads; one entry per CDR3 protein. The sample yields 150,000 or so distinct CDR3 sequences, around 3.5% seen once. The sequenced material came from memory T cells sorted from blood. This chain joins TRBV4-2 and TRBJ2-1, with 10 nucleotides matching TRBD2. This receptor was identified in a man between 18 and 35 years old in good health. As DNA, the CDR3 is TGTGCCAGCAGCTCCGGACTAGCGGAGCACAATGAGCAGTTCTTC. It translates to CASSSGLAEHNEQFF.